This TCR beta chain is drawn from a study of cytomegalovirus exposure and HLA in healthy donors. Study-wide results and limits: As a later analysis showed, a missense DCLRE1C variant was linked to trimming of TCR beta V- and J-genes. Researchers counted roughly 160 TCR beta chains as cytomegalovirus-associated. Available immune exposure information was restricted to CMV serostatus only.

Primers for the PCR totalled 60 Vbeta and 13 Jbeta. Original analysis: Counted up in a later analysis, unique TCR beta chains came to some 82 million, with around 12 million shared. The assay was immunoSEQ multiplex PCR, and TCRdb's table has in-frame clones only and misses some. The D gene and trimming were derived from the DNA, and the V and J assignments and clone size from that table. The repertoire holds some 200,000 clones, with over 65% as singletons. This clone was seen only once. What it binds is unknown. V shed 8 bases, J shed 1 base, and the junction held 2 bases outside the gene matches. This CDR3 region has 14 residues. Looked up from germline, CDR1 is MNHNY and CDR2 is SVGAGI (reference sequence).

This TCR was recovered from a man aged 40-49 years in good health and CMV-seronegative. The V call is TRBV6-6, the J call TRBJ2-1; 10 bases line up with TRBD2. What was sequenced was PBMCs. The CDR3 nucleotides read TGTGCCAGCCTAGCGGGAGATTCCTACAATGAGCAGTTCTTC. Protein: CASLAGDSYNEQFF.